Presented here are 17 T cell receptor beta chains from one specimen sequenced in a study of blood T cell repertoires in COVID-19. Clones were read by immunoSEQ multiplex PCR, and TCRdb kept only the in-frame ones, dropping some. The table includes roughly 290,000 clones, around nine tenths detected once. Sequencing was performed on PBMCs or T cells enriched from blood (not recorded which). These receptors originate from a woman aged 40 to 50 who had recovered from COVID-19.

This chain links TRBV28 with TRBJ1-1; D gene uncertain. The V and J ends lost 6 bases and 1 base respectively, with 9 bases between them. The CDR3 has 13 amino acids. Germline V gene lookup returns CDR1 MDHEN and CDR2 SYDVKM. The CDR3 here is CASSPTKNTEAFF. Here the CDR3 DNA reads TGTGCCAGCAGCCCTACGAAGAACACTGAAGCTTTCTTT.

CDR3 sequence reads: CASSRLIGNTIYF. CDR3 coding DNA: TGTGCCAGCAGCCGACTGATTGGAAACACCATATATTTT. The genes are TRBV7-3 and TRBJ1-3; D gene uncertain. Germline CDR1 is SGHTA and CDR2 is FQGTGA. The CDR3 runs 13 residues. Trimming pared 5 bases from V and 3 bases from J, leaving 8 bases between.

This clone was detected only once. The V and J genes are TRBV16 and TRBJ2-1, with TRBD2 matching over 10 bases. V trimming: 2 bases; J trimming: 9 bases; junction bases outside the gene matches: 10. The CDR3 is made up of 16 amino acids. The V gene's germline CDR1 is KGHSY and CDR2 FQNENV. The CDR3 region has the DNA TGTGCCAGCAGCCAAGAAGCGGGAGGGCCTTTAGGTGAGCAGTTCTTC. Translated, it gives CASSQEAGGPLGEQFF.

V usage is TRBV25-1 and J usage is TRBJ1-2, with D unclear. Between the trimmed V and J ends, which lost 0 bases and 2 bases, there was a span of 7 bases. This CDR3 contains 14 residues. The germline V gene has CDR1 MGHDK and CDR2 SYGVNS. The CDR3 DNA is TGTGCCAGCAGTGAATATCCCAGGAACTATGGCTACACCTTC. Protein product: CASSEYPRNYGYTF.

The V gene is TRBV6-5, the J gene TRBJ2-7; TRBD2 agrees at 13 bases. CDR1 MNHEY and CDR2 SVGAGI come from the germline V gene. V dropped 9 bases and J dropped 6; count of bases not matched to a gene: 5. There are 13 residues in the CDR3. CDR3 sequence: CASRTSGSTEQYF. The CDR3 DNA is TGTGCCAGTCGGACTAGCGGGAGCACCGAGCAGTACTTC.

The V and J genes are TRBV28 and TRBJ2-2, with a weak D call TRBD2 (7 bases). This CDR3 has 17 amino acids. CDR1 and CDR2 from the germline V gene are MDHEN and SYDVKM. Trimming took off 6 bases at V and 4 bases at J, with 21 bases between the two ends. CDR3 sequence (DNA): TGTGCCAGCAGGGGAGGGGGGTTTGGGCGAGGCACCGGGGAGCTGTTTTTT. Its protein product is CASRGGGFGRGTGELFF.

The chain uses TRBV4-2 and TRBJ2-2; D is perhaps TRBD1 (5 bases). From germline, CDR1 is LGHNA and CDR2 YNFKEQ. V gave up 1 base and J gave up 1 base, with 16 bases separating them. There are 18 residues in the CDR3. CDR3 in DNA: TGTGCCAGCAGCCAAGTAGGTGGGGCGAAACTGAACACCGGGGAGCTGTTTTTT. Its protein is CASSQVGGAKLNTGELFF.

The chain is built from TRBV3-1 (or the pseudogene TRBV3-2) and TRBJ2-2, with 9 bases lining up with TRBD1. Trimming removed 7 bases from V and 9 bases from J; junction bases left unmatched: 15. CDR1 and CDR2 from the germline V gene are LGHDT and YNNKEL (reference sequence). This CDR3 is built from 16 residues. This CDR3 reads CASTSFYGQGPRELFF. CDR3 DNA sequence: TGTGCCAGCACCAGCTTTTACGGACAGGGGCCGAGGGAGCTGTTTTTT.

V usage is TRBV7-6 and J usage is TRBJ2-7; possible D gene TRBD1, 6 bases. The CDR3 length is 13 residues. Germline assignment: CDR1 SGHVS and CDR2 FNYEAQ. The germline V and J ends were trimmed by 2 bases and 4 bases, with 9 bases remaining between them. CDR3 residues: CASSLNGQYEQYF. The DNA of the CDR3 is TGTGCCAGCAGCTTAAACGGACAGTACGAGCAGTACTTC.

The chain has TRBV3-1 (or the pseudogene TRBV3-2) and TRBJ2-7, with 7 bases matching TRBD1. The germline gives CDR1 LGHDT, CDR2 YNNKEL (reference sequence). Germline trimming cut 3 bases from V and 2 bases from J; bases unmatched to any gene: 4. The CDR3 has 14 amino acids. CDR3 sequence: CASSQGDSPYEQYF. CDR3 nucleotides: TGTGCCAGCAGCCAGGGGGACAGCCCCTACGAGCAGTACTTC.

This clone was observed at least ten times. The chain recombines TRBV7-9 with TRBJ2-7; the D gene is possibly TRBD1 (5 bases). The CDR3 totals 16 residues. Trimming stripped 3 bases from V and 0 bases from J, with 15 bases between. Per the germline V gene, CDR1 is SEHNR and CDR2 is FQNEAQ (reference sequence). CDR3 DNA: TGTGCCAGCAGCTTCCAGGGCCCTTACAGCTCCTACGAGCAGTACTTC. It codes for CASSFQGPYSSYEQYF.

The chain couples TRBV5-1 to TRBJ2-1; 8 nucleotides match TRBD1. V trimming: 3 bases; J trimming: 6 bases; junction bases outside the gene matches: 5. Germline V gives CDR1 SGHRS, CDR2 YFSETQ. The CDR3 totals 14 residues. The CDR3 region is CASSSRTGSNEQFF. The CDR3 DNA sequence: TGCGCCAGCAGCTCTAGGACAGGGAGCAATGAGCAGTTCTTC.

The V gene is TRBV7-6, the J gene TRBJ1-3; no clear D gene. The germline CDR1 and CDR2 sequences are SGHVS and FNYEAQ. V shed 0 bases and J shed 0 bases, with 18 bases lying between them. The CDR3 extends over 19 amino acids. The CDR3 DNA sequence: TGTGCCAGCAGCTTAGCTGGTCCACTTCTTTCGAGCTCTGGAAACACCATATATTTT. Translating gives CASSLAGPLLSSSGNTIYF.

The chain employs TRBV18 and TRBJ1-1; perhaps TRBD1 as D (6 bases). V lost 8 bases, J lost 0 bases, and 10 bases lay in between. Germline V gene data show CDR1 as KGHSH and CDR2 as LQKENI. CDR3 length: 13 residues. The CDR3 region is CASTDSVNTEAFF. The CDR3 nucleotides read TGTGCCAGCACGGACAGTGTGAACACTGAAGCTTTCTTT.

This clone appeared a single time. This chain links TRBV7-9 with TRBJ2-1; 12 bases line up with TRBD2. The length of the CDR3 is 18 residues. The V segment lost 5 bases and the J segment 5 bases; nucleotides outside the gene matches: 13. From germline, CDR1 is SEHNR and CDR2 FQNEAQ (reference sequence). CDR3 sequence: CASSQRTTSGSMDNEQFF. Here the CDR3 DNA reads TGTGCCAGCAGCCAACGAACGACTAGCGGGAGCATGGACAATGAGCAGTTCTTC.

CDR3 region: CASSLTRGNEQFF. The DNA of the CDR3 is TGTGCCAGCAGTTTAACCAGGGGCAATGAGCAGTTCTTC. This chain uses TRBV28 with TRBJ2-1, with D maybe TRBD1 (6 bases). V was pared by 2 bases and J by 6 bases, with 8 bases between. Germline V gives CDR1 MDHEN, CDR2 SYDVKM. The CDR3 contains 13 residues. The entire variable domain, with the rest obtained from reference TRBV28 and TRBJ2-1, is as follows: DVKVTQSSRYLVKRTGEKVFLECVQDMDHENMFWYRQDPGLGLRLIYFSYDVKMKEKGDIPEGYSVSREKKERFSLILESASTNQTSMYLCASSLTRGNEQFFGPGTRLTVL.

The genes are TRBV5-6 and TRBJ1-3; 11 bases match TRBD1. The germline gives CDR1 SGHDT, CDR2 YYEEEE. This CDR3 has 16 amino acids. Trimming took 4 bases from V and 2 from J; bases not matched to a gene: 5. The CDR3 here is CASSPRTGGPGNTIYF. The CDR3 region has the DNA TGTGCCAGCAGCCCAAGGACAGGGGGCCCTGGAAACACCATATATTTT.